Sequencing of this T cell receptor beta chain was carried out in a study of blood T cell repertoires in COVID-19. Data came from immunoSEQ multiplex PCR; TCRdb stores just in-frame clones and leaves some out. The data hold about 240,000 clones, with 75% to 90% observed a single time. The V gene lost 0 bases and the J gene lost 7 bases, with 12 bases spanning the gap. This CDR3 comprises 14 residues. Germline V lookup: CDR1 LGHNA, CDR2 YSLEER. The gene calls are TRBV4-3 and TRBJ1-2, with D unclear. The TCR comes from a man in his forties who had recovered from COVID-19. What was sequenced was PBMCs or T cells enriched from blood (not recorded which). CDR3 in DNA: TGCGCCAGCAGCCAAGATATCGTGGCAGTTGGCTACACCTTC. It translates to CASSQDIVAVGYTF.